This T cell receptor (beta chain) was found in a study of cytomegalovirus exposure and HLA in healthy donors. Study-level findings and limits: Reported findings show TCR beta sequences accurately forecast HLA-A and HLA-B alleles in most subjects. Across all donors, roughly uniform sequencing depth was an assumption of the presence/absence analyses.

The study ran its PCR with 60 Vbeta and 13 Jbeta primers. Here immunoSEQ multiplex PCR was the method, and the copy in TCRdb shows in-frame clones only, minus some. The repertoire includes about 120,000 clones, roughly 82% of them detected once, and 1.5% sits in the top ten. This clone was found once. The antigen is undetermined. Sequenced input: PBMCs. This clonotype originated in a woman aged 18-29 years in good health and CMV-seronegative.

CDR3 DNA: TGTGCCAGCAGTTCGGGACTAGCGGGGGGAAATGAGCAGTTCTTC. It translates to CASSSGLAGGNEQFF. The chain recombines TRBV6-5 with TRBJ2-1; 15 nucleotides line up with TRBD2. The V gene's germline CDR1 is MNHEY and CDR2 SVGAGI. The trim removed 4 bases at V and 7 bases at J, leaving 2 bases unmatched. CDR3 size: 15 residues.